This TCR beta chain was found in a study of a mutant IDH1 vaccine in newly diagnosed glioma. About the study: Vaccinations, eight in total, occurred in weeks 1, 3, 5, 7, 11, 15, 19, 23. Treated patients had a mean age of approximately 41 years and a sex split that was about 62% male and roughly 40% female. Patients got radiotherapy, temozolomide, or both beforehand, and most got both.

General study points: Pseudoprogression appears to have had no connection to changes in top peripheral T cell clonotypes.

With respect to this clone: Its antigen is not known.

The repertoire was sequenced with immunoSEQ multiplex PCR; TCRdb's copy has only in-frame clones and lacks some. The repertoire has about 40,000 clones, about 83% of them found once; the top ten carry roughly 2%. Time point described: week 11, during vaccination. Vaccine doses each comprised 300 ug of mutant IDH1 20-mer peptide, with topical imiquimod. The CDR3 is 15 residues long. V lost 3 bases and J lost 4; bases outside the gene matches: 3. From germline, CDR1 is SGHDN and CDR2 FVKESK. The V call is TRBV14, the J call TRBJ2-1, with TRBD2 matching 10 bases. Sequenced here: PBMCs, sampled from a glioma patient whose treatment included an IDH1 peptide vaccine. The source of this sequence is a middle-aged man with glioma. The CDR3 DNA reads as TGTGCCAGCAGCCAGGAACTAGCGGGGTACAATGAGCAGTTCTTC. Its translation is CASSQELAGYNEQFF.